Sequencing of this TCR beta chain was carried out in a study of T cells in Graves' hyperthyroidism and ophthalmopathy. Points from the study as a whole: Model-based prediction identified ophthalmopathy a median about 6.8 months prior to its onset.

Lactation, pregnancy, other autoimmune disease or uncontrolled infection led to exclusion of patients. This sample holds PBMCs from roughly 10 ml fresh peripheral blood. Germline CDR1 and CDR2: LNHNV and YYDKDF (reference sequence). V shed 3 bases and J shed 7 bases, with 7 bases lying between them. This CDR3 has 13 amino acids. RNA transcripts gave rise to amplified TCR beta CDR3 regions. An initial round of RT-PCR targeting the TCR CDR3 relied on the HTBI primer set. Each CDR3 protein gets one entry after TCRdb re-called the multiplex PCR reads with MiXCR. The data show roughly 170,000 distinct CDR3 sequences, with over 15% seen just once and approximately 28% held by the top ten. To note about this clonotype: Its antigen is undetermined.

Input material: blood. This TCR derives from a woman aged 50 to 60 with Graves' hyperthyroidism. V usage is TRBV15 and J usage is TRBJ1-6; tentatively, D is TRBD1 (6 bases). CDR3 coding DNA: TGTGCCACCAGCAGGACAGGCAATTCACCCCTCCACTTT. It yields the protein CATSRTGNSPLHF.